Described below is a single TCR beta chain sequence and its context. No cognate antigen has been identified for it. No base qualities exist here, and no much larger clone lies one base off it. These data belong to a study of cytomegalovirus exposure and HLA in healthy donors (TCRdb year 2017). At the level of the whole study: An earlier analysis of 587 of the donors reported about 250 Gb of sequence data and around 110 million unique TCR beta sequences from roughly 180 million T cells. Every repertoire in the discovery cohort had been generated on one and the same sequencing platform. To predict cytomegalovirus infection status, the study combined high-throughput TCR immunosequencing, statistical association of individual TCRs with disease status, and machine learning. Among about 410 genotyped donors of the cohort, an average of about 220,000 unique TCR beta nucleotide sequences was sequenced per donor, of which 15% to 20% were non-productive. Rather than drawing on any new phenotypic data, the later analysis identified candidate immune exposures from TCR beta sequences and the way those sequences occurred across donors. Along with the approximately 700-subject first cohort, a separate validation cohort of 120 different subjects was used. An earlier analysis of approximately 500 of the donors applied high-throughput TCR beta sequencing to assess whether each TCR beta V gene segment acted as functional or pseudogenic. The study aimed to test whether cataloging public T cell receptors could reveal signatures of past pathogen exposure. Typing coverage varied by locus: roughly 629-630 donors for A, B, C, DRB1 and DQB1; approximately 560 for DQA1; around 570 for DPA1; approximately 490 for DPB1. Around 320 gigabases of sequencing data and tens of millions of unique TCR sequences were included in an early release covering 550 to 650 HLA-typed donors. Alongside the repertoire data, information on donor age, sex, ethnicity and CMV serostatus was compiled. Roughly five DR-DQ haplotypes were treated as single units for association and clustering because of strong linkage in the cohort. In a later analysis, previously published TCR beta repertoires from 666 donors were re-analyzed and high-resolution HLA genotyping was added so that TCR occurrence patterns could be studied. A later genetic analysis took genome-wide SNP genotypes for about 55% of the 666 donors and used that subset as a discovery cohort. HLA typing covered class I and class II loci at four-digit resolution. The T cell repertoires of 670 or so subjects were profiled by immunosequencing and related to cytomegalovirus serostatus. Of the roughly 400 genotyped donors, 70% to 90% were placed in the genetic ancestry cluster associated with self-reported Caucasian donors.

Reading from cysteine to phenylalanine, the CDR3 counts 15 amino acids. Only CDR3 DNA remains: 45 bases, in frame from the first base. Trimming removed 2 bases from V and 2 bases from J; the gene matches leave 2 bases unexplained. CDR1 and CDR2, looked up from the germline V gene, are ENHRY and SYGVKD. Results and caveats for the whole study, not just this receptor: Cytomegalovirus status was reported to be diagnosed by the classifier with high specificity and sensitivity in both the original and validation cohorts. Linkage disequilibrium might explain the correlated functional status among segregating V segments, but an unknown experimental factor could not be ruled out. The earlier analysis of about 600 of the donors excluded over 15 rarely observed V segments, including chromosome 9 orphons, because counts were too low. Most TCR sequences were seen in very few donors, while some public TCRs were found in many individuals. According to a later analysis, parvovirus B19, influenza, CMV and Epstein-Barr virus appeared linked to several top co-occurrence clusters. A further reported finding was that TCR beta sequences accurately predicted the HLA-A and HLA-B alleles for most subjects in the first cohort. In a later analysis, more than 15,000 TCR beta sequences were associated with specific HLA alleles at a false discovery rate of 0.05. The only immune exposure information available for the cohort was CMV serostatus. The study listed 150 to 200 TCR beta chains as associated with cytomegalovirus. Three of the identified cytomegalovirus-associated TCR beta chains were confirmed in vitro to be specific for cytomegalovirus antigens. In a later analysis, the rate of TCR association differed among HLA loci, with DRB1 alleles having the most associated TCRs and HLA-C alleles having the fewest. In an earlier analysis of about 540 of the donors, most TCR beta V segments were observed in productive rearrangements about 87% or about 30% of the time, broadly matching IMGT annotations. A cluster of highly shared sequence variants was judged likely to be a technical artifact of the sequencing pipeline. The authors suggested that the approach could potentially be extended to other disease states and immunological phenotypes. In this cohort, only TCR beta chains were sequenced, and detectable features were limited by the absence of alpha or paired-chain data. A later analysis found that most CMV-associated TCR beta chains appeared HLA-restricted, with HLA associations seemingly driven largely by CMV exposure. In a later genetic analysis, fewer N-insertions in productive TCRs were reported among donors in an Asian-associated ancestry cluster than the roughly 710-donor mean. Assigning TCR associations to individual alleles was difficult when HLA alleles, especially DR and DQ, strongly co-occurred. V-gene and J-gene trimming of TCR beta chains was associated with a missense DCLRE1C variant in a later genetic analysis, and the association was replicated in an independent cohort. Because HLA typing was missing for some donors at each locus, association tests included only the typed subset. Sequencing depth was assumed to be roughly uniform across donors in the presence/absence analyses, though that assumption may not hold. A later analysis found that HLA-associated TCR beta chains were more clonally expanded and had lower generation probabilities than equally common non-associated chains. The 87-base-pair reads could not distinguish some IMGT-functional V segments, including TRBV6-2 and TRBV6-3, so those segments were excluded.

The library was produced with the immunoSEQ multiplex PCR assay. The multiplex PCR relied on a mix of 60 forward primers for TCR Vbeta segments and 13 reverse primers for TCR Jbeta segments. A multiplex PCR assay on genomic DNA amplified the CDR3 region of rearranged TCR beta genes. The amplified TCR beta libraries were sequenced on the Illumina HiSeq System as 87-base-pair reads. The paper's data handling went like this. A later analysis tallied around 87 million unique TCR beta chains across the 660 or so repertoires, and around 10 million of those chains were shared by two or more donors. A nearest-neighbor algorithm error-corrected the raw reads and collapsed the reads into unique sequences, merging closely related sequences to remove PCR and sequencing errors. V, D and J gene segments were assigned by aligning CDR3 sequences to IMGT reference sequences. Each retained sequence needed at least a six-nucleotide match to both a V gene segment and a J gene segment. Rearrangements were classified as productive when the CDR3 lacked stop codons and remained in frame with V and J, and all other rearrangements were classified as non-productive. Following IMGT convention, CDR3 was defined as the stretch from the second conserved V-encoded cysteine up to the conserved J-encoded phenylalanine. The earlier analysis of about 570 of the donors excluded any sequence lacking an unambiguous match to a single V gene segment. In an earlier analysis of approximately 550 of the donors, V segments were called functional above 56.7% productive rearrangements and were called segregating when the between-donor standard deviation exceeded 5%. To diagnose cytomegalovirus status from the catalog of TCR beta chain sequences, a statistical classification framework was built. In a later analysis, V and J genes were assigned by comparing TCR nucleotide sequences against IMGT/GENE-DB human TR gene sequences. A later analysis assigned CDR3 sequences and most-parsimonious VDJ recombination scenarios with the TCRdist pipeline. In a later analysis, every TCR beta chain was defined by the combination of its CDR3 amino acid sequence and its V-gene family, and reads without a unique V-gene family were dropped. A later analysis removed 550 to 700 highly shared, low-generation-probability nucleotide sequences to deal with suspected cross-contamination and a sequencing artifact. In a later analysis, a clonal expansion index was calculated for each public chain from normalized within-repertoire ranks of inferred template counts. In a later analysis, generation probabilities were computed with a VDJ recombination model fitted to out-of-frame rearrangements, and the resulting probabilities were checked against IGoR. A later analysis scored TCR-TCR, TCR-HLA and TCR-CMV co-occurrence with hypergeometric tests, applying a repertoire-size bias correction to TCR pairs. In a later analysis, false discovery rates were estimated by permuting HLA or CMV assignments 20 times. In a later analysis, co-occurring TCRs were grouped using DBSCAN, and TCRdist sequence similarity was added for clustering within HLA-allele-positive subsets. Repertoires with fewer than 30,000 or more than 120,000 public chains, plus five repertoires with anomalous nucleotide sharing, were excluded from co-occurrence clustering. TCRdb carries this immuneACCESS record with in-frame sequences only. Its versions omit some clonotypes, under half of them owing to an unresolved V gene in the studies checked, with the rest unexplained. V, J and clone size are those of that table, while D and trimming were read from the DNA. The sample table records some 170,000 clones; around 76% of these occur just once. About 1.6% of the sample comes from the top ten.

The cohort was made up of 500 to 850 healthy bone marrow donors. Cohort members were all nominally healthy when sampled, although unrecorded immune exposures were likely present. The donor was CMV seropositive and belonged to the group of more than 250 seropositive cohort members. A peripheral blood sample was collected from each donor, and TCR beta sequencing was performed on peripheral blood mononuclear cells. Genomic DNA extraction from the blood cell samples was performed with the Qiagen DNeasy Blood Extraction Kit. This receptor was taken from a girl between 10 and 17 years old in good health and CMV-seropositive. Specimen: PBMCs. The chain links TRBV10-3 with TRBJ1-2; 10 junctional bases match TRBD1. The sequenced DNA: TGTGCCATCAGTGAGATGGGACAGGGGAACTATGGCTACACCTTC. Its product reads: CAISEMGQGNYGYTF.